These T cell receptor beta chains were read from a single sample in a study of cytomegalovirus exposure and HLA in healthy donors. Sequencing used immunoSEQ multiplex PCR; TCRdb keeps in-frame clones, though not all of them. This repertoire shows some 160,000 clones, 85% found once; its top ten account for roughly 2.5%. Sequencing input: PBMCs. These receptors were collected from a man between 25 and 39 years old in good health and CMV-seropositive. Both conserved end residues are part of each CDR3. The order of the fields is V gene, CDR3 protein.

V: TRBV7-9; CDR3: CASSPEFGQTEAFF
V: TRBV7-9; CDR3: CASSRIPVQGGQFF
V: TRBV27; CDR3: CASSFTPIGQRYGYTF
V: TRBV28; CDR3: CASIPRDRDYNEQFF
V: TRBV4-2; CDR3: CASSQDPGLAGGPDTQYF
V: TRBV2; CDR3: CASSALTGQGRGGQYF
V: TRBV19; CDR3: CASSIIHQGANSPLHF
V: TRBV6-5; CDR3: CASRPPGQALEKLFF
V: TRBV5-6; CDR3: CASSSTPDYYTDTQYF
V: TRBV5-4; CDR3: CASSLRLAGEEQFF
V: TRBV6-1; CDR3: CASSDRSGGYEQYF
V: TRBV9; CDR3: CASSTGGDGSPLHF
V: TRBV4-3; CDR3: CASSQGSATGVGGYTF
V: TRBV25-1; CDR3: CASSEYNRVHTQYF
V: TRBV7-2; CDR3: CASSLAGLAVYNEQFF
V: TRBV5-1; CDR3: CASSLGQLRSSYNSPLHF
V: TRBV10-3; CDR3: CAISESGGAIYEQYF
V: TRBV11-3; CDR3: CASSLRQKNTEAFF
V: TRBV4-3; CDR3: CASSQDPRGDGDTQYF
V: TRBV15; CDR3: CATSTSARRSYNEQFF
V: TRBV23-1; CDR3: CASSRGDTQPLPWTYNEQFF
V: TRBV7-9; CDR3: CASSLNSGRTDTQYF